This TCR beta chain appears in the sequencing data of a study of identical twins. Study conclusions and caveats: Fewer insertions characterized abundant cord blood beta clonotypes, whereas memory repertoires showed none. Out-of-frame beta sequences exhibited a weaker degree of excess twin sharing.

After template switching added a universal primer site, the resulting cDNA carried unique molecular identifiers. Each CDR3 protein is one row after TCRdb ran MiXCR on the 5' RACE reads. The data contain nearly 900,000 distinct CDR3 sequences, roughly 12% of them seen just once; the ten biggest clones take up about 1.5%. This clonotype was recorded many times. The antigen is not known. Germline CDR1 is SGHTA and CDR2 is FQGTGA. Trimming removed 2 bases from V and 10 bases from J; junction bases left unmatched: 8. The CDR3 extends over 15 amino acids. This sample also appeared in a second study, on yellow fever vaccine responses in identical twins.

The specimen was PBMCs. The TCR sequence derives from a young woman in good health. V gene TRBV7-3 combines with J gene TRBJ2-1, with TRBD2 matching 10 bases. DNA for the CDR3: TGTGCCAGCAGCTTACTAGCGGGAGCCTTTGGCGAGCAGTTCTTC. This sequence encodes CASSLLAGAFGEQFF.